The next 31 T cell receptor beta chains were all read from a single sample in a study of cytomegalovirus exposure and HLA in healthy donors. The PCR had 60 Vbeta and 13 Jbeta primers. Clones were sequenced by immunoSEQ multiplex PCR, and TCRdb holds only the in-frame ones, with some missing. The sample lists about 150,000 clones; 68% were seen once. Sequencing was carried out using PBMCs. The receptors come from a man aged 55 to 70 in good health and CMV-seronegative.

The chain carries TRBV5-1 and TRBJ2-1; possible D gene TRBD2, 5 bases. V lost 0 bases and J lost 0, with 10 bases in between. This CDR3 contains 16 residues. Germline CDR1 SGHRS, CDR2 YFSETQ. CDR3 in amino acids: CASSLGTGSSYNEQFF. The CDR3 DNA follows: TGCGCCAGCAGCTTGGGGACGGGGAGCTCCTACAATGAGCAGTTCTTC.

The V gene is TRBV30, the J gene TRBJ2-7; maybe TRBD1 (6 bases). This CDR3 has 15 residues. The germline V gene encodes CDR1 GTSNPN and CDR2 SVGIG (reference sequence). V was trimmed by 2 bases and J by 3 bases, leaving 17 bases between them. CDR3 region: CAWSPLPGTNYEQYF. The CDR3 coding sequence is TGTGCCTGGAGTCCCCTGCCCGGGACAAACTACGAGCAGTACTTC.

A few counts support this clone. The V call is TRBV4-1, the J call TRBJ1-5, with D unclear. V lost 0 bases and J 6 bases, leaving 9 bases between the germline ends. Germline V CDR1 and CDR2: MGHRA, YSYEKL. CDR3 length: 14 residues. CDR3 sequence reads: CASSQDQQSQPQHF. CDR3 sequence (DNA): TGCGCCAGCAGCCAAGATCAACAGTCTCAGCCCCAGCATTTT.

J is TRBJ2-1 and V is TRBV6-1; 7 positions match TRBD2. The CDR3 sequence is 15 residues long. V dropped 4 bases and J dropped 0; count of bases not matched to a gene: 3. CDR1 and CDR2 from the germline V gene are MNHNS and SASEGT. CDR3 region: CASSGDYASYNEQFF. The CDR3 region has the DNA TGTGCCAGCAGTGGGGACTACGCCTCCTACAATGAGCAGTTCTTC.

This clone was observed a few times. This sequence joins TRBV6-6 and TRBJ1-1, with D maybe TRBD1 (6 bases). The CDR3 consists of 16 residues. CDR1 and CDR2 (germline): MNHNY, SVGAGI (reference sequence). V lost 4 bases, J lost 0 bases, and 15 bases lay in between. CDR3 DNA: TGTGCCAGCAGTTCCCCCGGACAGCGTATGAACACTGAAGCTTTCTTT. It yields the protein CASSSPGQRMNTEAFF.

J is TRBJ2-5 and V is TRBV6-5, with 10 bases that match TRBD2. The CDR3 is 15 residues long. V was pared by 5 bases and J by 5 bases, with 8 bases of the junction left unmatched. CDR1 and CDR2 from the germline V gene are MNHEY and SVGAGI. The CDR3 DNA sequence: TGTGCCAGCAGTCCTACTAGCGGGGTCCGGGAGACCCAGTACTTC. Amino acids: CASSPTSGVRETQYF.

The chain joins TRBV6-1 to TRBJ1-1, with a tentative D call TRBD1 (5 bases). Germline V gene lookup returns CDR1 MNHNS and CDR2 SASEGT. V shed 3 bases and J shed 10 bases, with 15 bases lying between them. The CDR3 runs to 13 residues. The CDR3 DNA is TGTGCCAGCAGTGAGGGTACCTCCGGGGGAGCTTTCTTT. It specifies CASSEGTSGGAFF.

This clone has a handful of counts. The chain uses TRBV6-5 and TRBJ2-7; D remains ambiguous. Germline V gene sequence: CDR1 MNHEY, CDR2 SVGAGI. V was shortened by 2 bases and J by 0 bases, with 5 bases between the two germline ends. The CDR3 spans 13 residues. The CDR3 DNA reads as TGTGCCAGCAGTTACAGGAGCTCCTACGAGCAGTACTTC. The encoded protein is CASSYRSSYEQYF.

The chain has TRBV2 and TRBJ2-7; 9 bases align to TRBD2. J lost 2 bases, V lost 7 bases, and 6 bases had no gene match. Germline CDR1 reads SNHLY; CDR2 reads FYNNEI. The CDR3 loop spans 14 amino acids. The CDR3, as DNA: TGTGCCAGCAAGGCTAGCGGGGCACCCTACGAGCAGTACTTC. It yields the protein CASKASGAPYEQYF.

J is TRBJ2-2 and V is TRBV2; no reliable D call. The CDR3 totals 11 residues. The V end was cut by 5 bases, the J end by 6 bases, with 4 bases between. CDR1 and CDR2 from the germline V gene are SNHLY and FYNNEI. The CDR3 DNA follows: TGTGCCAGCAGTATCGCCGGGGAGCTGTTTTTT. Translating gives CASSIAGELFF.

V and J are TRBV5-4 and TRBJ2-2; TRBD2 agrees at 7 bases. Trimming at V came to 4 bases and at J to 0 bases, leaving 3 bases not matched to a gene. This CDR3 is built from 15 residues. The germline gives CDR1 SGHNT, CDR2 YYREEE (reference sequence). This CDR3 reads CASSPGLTNTGELFF. Written as DNA, the CDR3 is TGTGCCAGCAGCCCGGGACTAACGAACACCGGGGAGCTGTTTTTT.

The CDR3 bases are TGTGCCAGCAGTTCGGACAGGGGGGACACTGAAGCTTTCTTT. Translating gives CASSSDRGDTEAFF. The chain has TRBV28 and TRBJ1-1; TRBD1 agrees at 10 bases. The CDR3 length is 14 residues. V shed 4 bases and J 3 bases; nucleotides not matched to a gene: 2. Germline lookup yields CDR1 MDHEN and CDR2 SYDVKM.

This chain connects TRBV30 to TRBJ2-6; maybe TRBD1 (7 bases). This CDR3 region has 19 residues. Per the germline V gene, CDR1 is GTSNPN and CDR2 is SVGIG (reference sequence). V gave up 0 bases and J gave up 0 bases, with 18 bases separating them. In nucleotides, the CDR3 is TGTGCCTGGAGTGTGTTCCGGGGGACAGCGCACTCTGGGGCCAACGTCCTGACTTTC. It encodes CAWSVFRGTAHSGANVLTF. Using reference TRBV30 and TRBJ2-6 for the parts outside the CDR3, the full variable domain is SQTIHQWPATLVQPVGSPLSLECTVEGTSNPNLYWYRQAAGRGLQLLFYSVGIGQISSEVPQNLSASRPQDRQFILSSKKLLLSDSGFYLCAWSVFRGTAHSGANVLTFGAGSRLTVL.

The chain uses TRBV2 and TRBJ1-6; 7 bases map to TRBD1. Per germline, CDR1 SNHLY and CDR2 FYNNEI. The CDR3 contains 14 residues. The V segment lost 6 bases and the J segment 8 bases; nucleotides outside the gene matches: 7. The CDR3 DNA sequence: TGTGCCAGCAGGGACCGGACAGGTGATTCACCCCTCCACTTT. Encoded protein: CASRDRTGDSPLHF.

J is TRBJ2-5 and V is TRBV21-1; the tabulated D call, TRBD2, remains unverified against the DNA. TRBV21-1 counts as a pseudogene. The CDR3 consists of 9 residues. CDR3 nucleotides: TGTGCCAGCAGCAGACCGGGATACTTC. This translates into CASSRPGYF.

In its sample, this clone was seen a few times. The chain joins TRBV7-2 to TRBJ2-3, with TRBD1 matching over 10 bases. V was pared by 5 bases and J by 0 bases, with 5 bases of the junction left unmatched. The CDR3 covers 16 residues. The germline V gene has CDR1 SGHTA and CDR2 FQGNSA. The CDR3 coding sequence is TGTGCCAGCAGCGCACGGACAGGGGGAAGCACAGATACGCAGTATTTT. Amino acids: CASSARTGGSTDTQYF. Supplemented by reference TRBV7-2 and TRBJ2-3, the full variable domain reads GAGVSQSPSNKVTEKGKDVELRCDPISGHTALYWYRQSLGQGLEFLIYFQGNSAPDKSGLPSDRFSAERTGGSVSTLTIQRTQQEDSAVYLCASSARTGGSTDTQYFGPGTRLTVL.

The chain combines TRBV15 with TRBJ2-7; D possibly corresponds to TRBD1 (5 bases). With 3 bases removed from V and 0 bases from J, the gap between germline ends came to 12 bases. Per germline, CDR1 LNHNV and CDR2 YYDKDF (reference sequence). This CDR3 region has 15 residues. The CDR3 DNA follows: TGTGCCACCAGCAGGGGTATAGGGGACTCCTACGAGCAGTACTTC. Its translation is CATSRGIGDSYEQYF.

This rearrangement joins TRBV30 to TRBJ2-5, with a possible D match to TRBD1 (6 bases). Germline lookup yields CDR1 GTSNPN and CDR2 SVGIG (reference sequence). Trimming removed 4 bases at V and 1 base at J, with 13 bases between. The CDR3 extends over 14 amino acids. The CDR3 bases are TGTGCCTGGACCAGTGGGACATTCCAAGAGACCCAGTACTTC. Translating it yields CAWTSGTFQETQYF.

The rearrangement uses TRBV15 and TRBJ1-5; D may be TRBD1 (5 bases). The CDR3 has 18 amino acids. Per germline, CDR1 LNHNV and CDR2 YYDKDF (reference sequence). V dropped 1 base and J dropped 0 bases, with 16 bases sitting between them. The CDR3 nucleotides read TGTGCCACCAGCAGAGGCCCGCCGGGACTTAATAGCAATCAGCCCCAGCATTTT. This gives the protein CATSRGPPGLNSNQPQHF. The full variable domain, in which reference TRBV15 and TRBJ1-5 provide the parts outside the CDR3, is DAMVIQNPRYQVTQFGKPVTLSCSQTLNHNVMYWYQQKSSQAPKLLFHYYDKDFNNEADTPDNFQSRRPNTSFCFLDIRSPGLGDTAMYLCATSRGPPGLNSNQPQHFGDGTRLSIL.

The V gene is TRBV7-2, the J gene TRBJ2-7; 7 bases are shared with TRBD1. CDR3 length equals 15 residues. V shed 5 bases and J 0 bases; nucleotides not matched to a gene: 7. Germline CDR1 reads SGHTA; CDR2 reads FQGNSA. CDR3 sequence (DNA): TGTGCCAGCAGCCACCAGACAGGGAGCTCCTACGAGCAGTACTTC. Translation gives CASSHQTGSSYEQYF.

V and J are TRBV6-5 and TRBJ1-5; no definite D call. Trimming left V 2 bases short and J 2 bases short, with 10 bases between. The CDR3 totals 15 residues. Germline V gene data show CDR1 as MNHEY and CDR2 as SVGAGI. This chain's CDR3 is CASSYTQTGNQPQHF. DNA for the CDR3: TGTGCCAGCAGTTACACGCAAACGGGCAATCAGCCCCAGCATTTT.

This clone came up a few times. The V call is TRBV9, the J call TRBJ2-3; TRBD2 is a possible D gene (5 bases). V lost 3 bases, J lost 5 bases, and 13 bases lay in between. The CDR3 totals 14 residues. Germline V gene data show CDR1 as SGDLS and CDR2 as YYNGEE. The CDR3 region is CASSGTPGLDTQYF. In DNA form, the CDR3 reads TGTGCCAGCAGCGGCACCCCGGGGTTAGATACGCAGTATTTT.

The CDR3: CASSYPRTSLYEQYF. Written as DNA, the CDR3 is TGTGCCAGCAGTTACCCGAGGACTAGTCTCTACGAGCAGTACTTC. The chain employs TRBV6-6 and TRBJ2-7; 7 bases are a match to TRBD2. The length of the CDR3 is 15 residues. CDR1 is MNHNY and CDR2 is SVGAGI in the germline V gene (reference sequence). The junction had 7 bases not matched to a gene; V was cut back by 2 bases and J by 3 bases.

This clone appeared a few times. The chain combines TRBV11-3 with TRBJ2-2, with TRBD2 matching over 13 bases. This CDR3 comprises 16 residues. Germline lookup yields CDR1 SGHNT and CDR2 YENEEA. J was trimmed by 6 bases and V by 5 bases; bases with no gene match: 6. DNA for the CDR3: TGTGCCAGCAGCCAAAGGACTAGCGGGGGAGCCGGGGAGCTGTTTTTT. Amino acids: CASSQRTSGGAGELFF.

The rearrangement links TRBV28 to TRBJ2-2; D is unresolved. The CDR3 is 12 residues long. Trimming stripped 2 bases from V and 6 bases from J, with 4 bases between. CDR1 and CDR2 from the germline V gene are MDHEN and SYDVKM. The chain's CDR3 is CASSLPAGELFF. Written as DNA, the CDR3 is TGTGCCAGCAGTTTACCGGCCGGGGAGCTGTTTTTT.

Comment on this clone: Sequence at one end of the junction differs from germline and may be a read error. At the DNA level, this CDR3 is encoded by other sequences in the same sample as well. The rearrangement joins TRBV4-2 to TRBJ2-1; possible D gene TRBD1, 8 bases. CDR3 length: 15 amino acids. Germline V gives CDR1 LGHNA, CDR2 YNFKEQ. The chain's CDR3 is CASSLGGAGGFEQFF. For the CDR3, the DNA is TGTGCCAGCAGCCTGGGGGGGGCAGGGGGCTTTGAGCAATTCTTC.

The rearrangement joins TRBV7-6 to TRBJ2-2; 9 bases line up with TRBD1. V was pared by 3 bases and J by 8 bases, with 10 bases of the junction left unmatched. Looked up from germline, CDR1 is SGHVS and CDR2 is FNYEAQ. This CDR3 has 16 amino acids. The CDR3 DNA reads as TGTGCCAGCAGCTTGCACGGGACAGGGCGCCTAGGGGAGCTGTTTTTT. This translates into CASSLHGTGRLGELFF.

This clone turned up a few times. This chain uses TRBV18 with TRBJ2-2; D perhaps matches TRBD2 (6 bases). Trimming cost V 2 bases and J 3 bases, with 16 bases left between them. Germline V gene lookup returns CDR1 KGHSH and CDR2 LQKENI. This CDR3 comprises 17 residues. The CDR3, as DNA: TGTGCCAGCTCACCAGTCCGCTCCGGAGGGGACACCGGGGAGCTGTTTTTT. Its translation: CASSPVRSGGDTGELFF.

The V call is TRBV2, the J call TRBJ2-6; D might be TRBD1 (6 bases). From germline, CDR1 is SNHLY and CDR2 FYNNEI. V was cut by 2 bases and J by 2 bases, with 19 bases left in between. The CDR3 has 19 amino acids. The CDR3 DNA is TGTGCCAGCAGTGAATCAGGGGTAGGATTTGCTCCTGGGGCCAACGTCCTGACTTTC. It translates to CASSESGVGFAPGANVLTF.

The rearrangement links TRBV6-1 to TRBJ2-2, with D possibly being TRBD2 (6 bases). The V end was cut by 4 bases, the J end by 1 base, with 10 bases between. Per germline, CDR1 MNHNS and CDR2 SASEGT. The CDR3 consists of 15 residues. The CDR3 region has the DNA TGTGCCAGCAGTGGTGGACTAATGAACACCGGGGAGCTGTTTTTT. Encoded protein: CASSGGLMNTGELFF.

The chain carries TRBV10-1 and TRBJ1-5, with 11 bases that match TRBD1. The CDR3 loop spans 17 amino acids. Trimming cost V 8 bases and J 1 base; bases outside gene matches: 10. Germline lookup yields CDR1 WNHNN and CDR2 SYGVQD (reference sequence). Written as DNA, the CDR3 is TGCGCCAGCGTAATAGGACAGGGGGCATTAAGCAATCAGCCCCAGCATTTT. This sequence encodes CASVIGQGALSNQPQHF.